The next 3 T cell receptor beta chains were all read from a single sample in a study of CD8+ T cells in alopecia areata. TCR sequencing used cDNA made by reverse transcription of extracted RNA. Libraries were prepared by immunoSEQ multiplex PCR; TCRdb keeps only in-frame clonotypes and omits some of them. The table records about 190,000 clones, around 60% of them present only once. The treatment here: oral pan-JAK inhibitor, 5-10 mg twice daily. Source: CD4+ T cells sorted from blood, taken at week 4, from a patient treated with tofacitinib. These receptors came from a human donor with alopecia areata.

The chain is built from TRBV30 and TRBJ1-2, with D possibly TRBD1 on 5 matching bases. Germline loops: CDR1 GTSNPN, CDR2 SVGIG (reference sequence). The germline V and J ends were trimmed by 2 bases and 2 bases, with 15 bases remaining between them. The CDR3 runs 15 residues. CDR3 DNA sequence: TGTGCCTGGAGTCGTAGACAGCTAATCAACTATGGCTACACCTTC. Protein sequence: CAWSRRQLINYGYTF.

The J gene is TRBJ2-1, the V gene TRBV4-1; D is uncertain. Per germline, CDR1 MGHRA and CDR2 YSYEKL. V shed 1 base and J shed 6 bases, with 7 bases lying between them. CDR3 size: 13 residues. The CDR3 nucleotides are TGCGCCAGCAGCCAAGTTGGGTCCAATGAGCAGTTCTTC. As protein: CASSQVGSNEQFF.

This clone was observed a handful of times. The chain uses TRBV4-1 and TRBJ1-3; no firm D call. Germline CDR1 and CDR2: MGHRA and YSYEKL. The ends were cut back, 4 bases at V and 5 bases at J, with 15 bases in the middle. The CDR3 length is 15 residues. In nucleotides, the CDR3 is TGCGCCAGCAGCCGCACGTCGGGGTCTCGAAACACCATATATTTT. Encoded protein: CASSRTSGSRNTIYF.